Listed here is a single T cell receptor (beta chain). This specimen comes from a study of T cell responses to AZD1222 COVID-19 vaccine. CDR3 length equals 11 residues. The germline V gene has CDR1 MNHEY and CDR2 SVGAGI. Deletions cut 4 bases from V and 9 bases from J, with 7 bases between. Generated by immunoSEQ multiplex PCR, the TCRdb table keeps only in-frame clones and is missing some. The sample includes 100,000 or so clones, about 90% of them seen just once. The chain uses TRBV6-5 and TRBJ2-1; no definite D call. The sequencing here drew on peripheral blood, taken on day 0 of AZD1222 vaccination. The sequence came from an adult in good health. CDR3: CASSSLLEQFF. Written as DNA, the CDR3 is TGTGCCAGCAGTTCTTTGCTTGAGCAGTTCTTC.